A single T cell receptor (beta chain) is shown here with its context. This sample stems from a study of CD8 T cells in ankylosing spondylitis. Via MiXCR, TCRdb re-called the 5' RACE reads, giving one row per CDR3 protein. Found here are some 150,000 distinct CDR3 sequences, under 45% of them singletons; the top ten hold about 16%. The CDR3 runs to 14 residues. Trimming pared 1 base from V and 1 base from J, leaving 4 bases between. Looked up from germline, CDR1 is LGHNA and CDR2 is YNFKEQ. Sequenced sample: synovial fluid, either unsorted or a sorted T cell fraction (not recorded which). The TCR sequence derives from a male donor with ankylosing spondylitis. The V gene is TRBV4-2, the J gene TRBJ2-2; no clear D gene. The CDR3 DNA follows: TGTGCCAGCAGCCAAGCACAGAACACCGGGGAGCTGTTTTTT. Its translation is CASSQAQNTGELFF.